This T cell receptor beta chain was sequenced during a study of T cells after yellow fever vaccination. Template-switching 5'RACE yielded the TCR cDNA; a universal primer site and UMIs were added in the process. TCRdb processed the 5' RACE reads anew with MiXCR; each CDR3 protein has one entry. The sample contains about 630,000 distinct CDR3 sequences, more than 9% of which appear only once. V was pared by 0 bases and J by 1 base, with 13 bases between. The CDR3 is made up of 16 amino acids. In germline, CDR1 is MNHEY, CDR2 SVGAGI. This receptor was obtained from a young man who received the YFV17D yellow fever vaccine. Sequenced material: PBMCs, taken on the day of the yellow fever booster vaccination. The J gene is TRBJ2-7, the V gene TRBV6-5; D may be TRBD2 (5 bases). The CDR3 sequence is CASSYSFREQSYEQYF. CDR3 DNA sequence: TGTGCCAGCAGTTACTCGTTCCGGGAACAATCCTACGAGCAGTACTTC.